This T cell receptor beta chain is drawn from a study of OX40 agonist ivuxolimab in advanced cancers. Study details: While on treatment, patients had intravenous ivuxolimab at 0.01 to 10 mg/kg every 2 weeks.

Measured with immunoSEQ multiplex PCR; TCRdb has only the in-frame clones, and not every one. Of approximately 100,000 clones listed, roughly nine tenths are singletons. Study observations and caveats: Both blood CD4+ and CD8+ T cells showed clonal growth by week 6 at 0.1 to 3.0 mg/kg. Partial responders dosed at 0.1-3.0 mg/kg displayed clonal expansion ranking among the lowest.

Note on this clone: The antigen is unknown.

Trimming took 3 bases from V and 2 from J, leaving 12 bases between them. Germline CDR1 is SNHLY and CDR2 is FYNNEI. The CDR3 runs 15 residues. The source of this sequence is an adult with an advanced solid tumor such as melanoma, head and neck, liver or kidney cancer. Specimen: CD4+ or CD8+ T cells sorted from blood, collected in a trial of the OX40 agonist ivuxolimab. V and J are TRBV2 and TRBJ2-3; the D gene is possibly TRBD2 (5 bases). The CDR3 DNA sequence: TGTGCCAGCAGTGAGATCCAGCGGTACACAGATACGCAGTATTTT. Translation gives CASSEIQRYTDTQYF.